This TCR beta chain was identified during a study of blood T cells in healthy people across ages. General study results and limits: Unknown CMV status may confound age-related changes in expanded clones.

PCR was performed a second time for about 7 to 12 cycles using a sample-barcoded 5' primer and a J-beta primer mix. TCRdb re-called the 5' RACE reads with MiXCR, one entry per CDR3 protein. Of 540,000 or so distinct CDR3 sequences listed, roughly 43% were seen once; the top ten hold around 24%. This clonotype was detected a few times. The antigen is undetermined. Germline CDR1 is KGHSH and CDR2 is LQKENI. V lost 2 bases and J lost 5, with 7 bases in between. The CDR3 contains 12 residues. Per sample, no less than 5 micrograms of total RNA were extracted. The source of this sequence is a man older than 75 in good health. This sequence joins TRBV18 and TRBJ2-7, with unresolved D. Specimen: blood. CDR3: CASSPDRHEQYF. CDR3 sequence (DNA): TGTGCCAGCTCACCAGATCGACACGAGCAGTACTTC.